This T cell receptor (beta chain) was retrieved from a study of shared clonotypes between healthy human individuals. Among the unsorted PBMC samples, replicate PCRs used roughly 300 ng DNA, 25,000 to 35,000 T cell genomes. Profiled with immunoSEQ multiplex PCR; TCRdb holds only in-frame clones, not every one. The repertoire holds about 490,000 clones, with 79% as singletons. CDR1 is SGHVS, CDR2 FQNEAQ, per germline. The CDR3 spans 14 residues. With 5 bases clipped from V and 3 bases from J, the junction kept 4 bases outside the gene matches. The chain couples TRBV7-8 to TRBJ2-7, with 10 bases aligning to TRBD2. This TCR derives from a woman between 40 and 55 years old in good health. Some clones in this sample may be carry-over from other donors' samples. Specimen: PBMCs. The CDR3 DNA is TGTGCCAGCAGCCCGCTAGCGGGAGACTACGAGCAGTACTTC. This codes for CASSPLAGDYEQYF. Using reference TRBV7-8 and TRBJ2-7 for the parts outside the CDR3, the full variable domain is GAGVSQSPRYKVAKRGQDVALRCDPISGHVSLFWYQQALGQGPEFLTYFQNEAQLDKSGLPSDRFFAERPEGSVSTLKIQRTQQEDSAVYLCASSPLAGDYEQYFGPGTRLTVT.